This T cell receptor beta chain was identified during a study of identifying expanded T cells in peripheral blood. Measured with immunoSEQ multiplex PCR; TCRdb has only the in-frame clones, and not every one. In the table there are more than 55,000 clones, approximately 87% of which are singletons. Trimming removed 7 bases from V and 2 bases from J, with 12 bases in between. Germline loops: CDR1 SQVTM, CDR2 ANQGSEA. The CDR3 contains 13 residues. The material sequenced was blood. This receptor was obtained from a person aged 18 to 70 in good health. The rearrangement joins TRBV29-1 to TRBJ1-5; the D gene is possibly TRBD1 (5 bases). The CDR3 protein is CSALGEGNQPQHF. CDR3 DNA sequence: TGCAGCGCACTGGGGGAGGGCAATCAGCCCCAGCATTTT.